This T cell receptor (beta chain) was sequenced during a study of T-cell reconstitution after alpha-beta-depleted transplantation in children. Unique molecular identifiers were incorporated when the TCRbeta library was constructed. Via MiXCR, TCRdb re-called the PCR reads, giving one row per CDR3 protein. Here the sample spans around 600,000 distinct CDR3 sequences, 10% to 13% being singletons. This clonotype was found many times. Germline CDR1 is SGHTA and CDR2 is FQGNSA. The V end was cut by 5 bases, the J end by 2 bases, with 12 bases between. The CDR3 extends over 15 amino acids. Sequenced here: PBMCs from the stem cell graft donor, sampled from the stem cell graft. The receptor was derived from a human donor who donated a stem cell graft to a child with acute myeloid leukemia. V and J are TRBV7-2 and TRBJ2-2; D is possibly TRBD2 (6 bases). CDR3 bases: TGTGCCAGCAGCCGTCGGGACTTTAACACCGGGGAGCTGTTTTTT. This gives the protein CASSRRDFNTGELFF.